Below, 32 T cell receptor beta chains from the same sample are listed, as sequenced in a study of CD8 T cells in Susac syndrome. Random hexamers were used to reverse transcribe the RNA input (0.5 to 1 ug). TCRdb recomputed calls from the immunoSEQ multiplex PCR reads with MiXCR, one row per CDR3 protein. Counted here are about 300,000 distinct CDR3 sequences, about 89% occurring once; the ten biggest clones make up roughly 0.17%. The sample consisted of CD8+ T cells from PBMCs. All receptors derive from a human donor with multiple sclerosis.

The gene calls are TRBV28 and TRBJ2-2, with D possibly TRBD2 on 6 matching bases. The length of the CDR3 is 14 residues. Trimming removed 6 bases from V and 6 bases from J, with 14 bases in between. The germline CDR1 and CDR2 sequences are MDHEN and SYDVKM. The CDR3 nucleotides are TGTGCCAGCAGCGCGACTAGTTTCGCCGGGGAGCTGTTTTTT. This sequence encodes CASSATSFAGELFF.

J is TRBJ1-5 and V is TRBV27; tentative D call: TRBD1 (6 bases). V shed 2 bases and J shed 7 bases, with 15 bases lying between them. There are 15 residues in the CDR3. The V gene's germline CDR1 is MNHEY and CDR2 SMNVEV (reference sequence). The CDR3 protein is CASSLGGGGKQPQHF. The CDR3 nucleotides are TGTGCCAGCAGTTTAGGTGGAGGGGGAAAGCAGCCCCAGCATTTT.

This chain links TRBV30 with TRBJ1-5, with D hard to call. V lost 1 base to trimming and J lost 5 bases, with 12 bases between them. CDR1 is GTSNPN and CDR2 is SVGIG in the germline V gene (reference sequence). This CDR3 region has 14 residues. The CDR3 DNA reads as TGTGCCTGGAGTGAGGAGACGGGTTATCAGCCCCAGCATTTT. Translated: CAWSEETGYQPQHF.

J is TRBJ1-6 and V is TRBV20-1; D call uncertain. This CDR3 is built from 16 residues. V lost 0 bases and J lost 10, with 19 bases in between. Germline CDR1 and CDR2: DFQATT and SNEGSKA (reference sequence). DNA for the CDR3: TGCAGTGCTAGAGATCGTACCCGAGGACCGAACTCACCCCTCCACTTT. Translating gives CSARDRTRGPNSPLHF.

The chain recombines TRBV27 with TRBJ2-5; D remains ambiguous. V was trimmed by 6 bases and J by 5 bases, leaving 13 bases between them. CDR1 and CDR2 (germline): MNHEY, SMNVEV (reference sequence). This CDR3 contains 13 residues. The CDR3 protein is CASRGWSRETQYF. In DNA form, the CDR3 reads TGTGCCAGCAGGGGTTGGAGTCGGGAGACCCAGTACTTC.

This chain connects TRBV29-1 to TRBJ1-2, with 9 positions matching TRBD1. The CDR3 runs to 12 residues. The V and J ends lost 5 bases and 3 bases, in that order; junction bases with no gene match: 1. Germline lookup yields CDR1 SQVTM and CDR2 ANQGSEA. The CDR3 DNA reads TGCAGCGTTACAGGGGGCGACTATGGCTACACCTTC. This gives the protein CSVTGGDYGYTF.

The J gene is TRBJ2-1, the V gene TRBV20-1, with 10 nucleotides matching TRBD2. V lost 1 base to trimming and J lost 9 bases; unmatched junction nucleotides: 9. This CDR3 has 15 amino acids. CDR1 and CDR2 from the germline V gene are DFQATT and SNEGSKA (reference sequence). This CDR3 reads CSARGGLAGVTEQFF. The CDR3 DNA sequence: TGCAGTGCTAGAGGAGGGCTAGCGGGAGTCACTGAGCAGTTCTTC.

The chain carries TRBV9 and TRBJ2-3; D may correspond to TRBD1 or TRBD2 (5 bases each). Per the germline V gene, CDR1 is SGDLS and CDR2 is YYNGEE. The length of the CDR3 is 19 residues. The V end lost 3 bases, the J end lost 2 bases, and 25 bases lay between the germline ends. CDR3 in DNA: TGTGCCAGCAGCGCCGAAAGTGTGTTGGGGACGGGGATCACAGATACGCAGTATTTT. As protein: CASSAESVLGTGITDTQYF.

This chain connects TRBV10-3 to TRBJ2-3; weak D call: TRBD2 (5 bases). This CDR3 is 18 amino acids long. V dropped 7 bases and J dropped 6 bases, with 29 bases sitting between them. Per germline, CDR1 ENHRY and CDR2 SYGVKD. The CDR3 sequence is CAITPLWRVDKTADTQYF. As DNA, the CDR3 is TGTGCCATCACCCCCCTGTGGCGGGTCGATAAGACGGCGGATACGCAGTATTTT.

This clonotype showed up just a few times. The rearrangement uses TRBV4-1 and TRBJ2-1; no reliable D call. Trimming removed 1 base from V and 4 bases from J, with 8 bases in between. Per the germline V gene, CDR1 is MGHRA and CDR2 is YSYEKL. The CDR3 covers 14 residues. CDR3 amino acids: CASSQVSEYNEQFF. CDR3 DNA sequence: TGCGCCAGCAGCCAAGTTTCGGAGTACAATGAGCAGTTCTTC.

The genes are TRBV5-4 and TRBJ2-1; D is perhaps TRBD2 (6 bases). The CDR3 extends over 15 amino acids. Per the germline V gene, CDR1 is SGHNT and CDR2 is YYREEE (reference sequence). Trimming stripped 3 bases from V and 5 bases from J, with 15 bases between. CDR3 region: CASSSPSEGHNEQFF. For the CDR3, the DNA is TGTGCCAGCAGCTCTCCTTCGGAGGGACACAATGAGCAGTTCTTC.

The chain combines TRBV14 with TRBJ1-2, with D hard to call. V was clipped by 4 bases and J by 6 bases, with 18 bases between them. Germline V gene sequence: CDR1 SGHDN, CDR2 FVKESK. The CDR3 extends over 15 amino acids. The CDR3 DNA sequence: TGTGCCAGCAGCCCCTACCTCAGTGTCCATGATGGCTACACCTTC. Its translation is CASSPYLSVHDGYTF.

This clonotype was seen more than once but under ten times. This chain uses TRBV4-2 with TRBJ1-4, with TRBD1 as a possible D gene (5 bases). Per the germline V gene, CDR1 is LGHNA and CDR2 is YNFKEQ. The V end was cut by 0 bases, the J end by 7 bases, with 12 bases between. The CDR3 has 15 amino acids. The CDR3 DNA reads TGTGCCAGCAGCCAAGAGGGGGGGGGAGTTGAAAAACTGTTTTTT. Its protein product is CASSQEGGGVEKLFF.

Here the CDR3 reads CASSVGRQAINEKLFF. In DNA, the CDR3 is TGTGCCAGCAGCGTAGGCCGACAGGCAATTAATGAAAAACTGTTTTTT. The chain uses TRBV9 and TRBJ1-4; TRBD1 is a possible D gene (6 bases). Trimming left V 0 bases short and J 4 bases short, with 13 bases between. The CDR3 contains 16 residues. Looked up from germline, CDR1 is SGDLS and CDR2 is YYNGEE.

This clonotype was picked up one time. The genes are TRBV7-9 and TRBJ2-1, with 8 positions matching TRBD2. With 7 bases clipped from V and 3 bases from J, the junction kept 8 bases outside the gene matches. CDR1 is SEHNR, CDR2 FQNEAQ, per germline (reference sequence). CDR3 length equals 15 residues. Here the CDR3 DNA reads TGTGCCAGCAACCAACGGGAGGGTGGCTACAATGAGCAGTTCTTC. Protein sequence: CASNQREGGYNEQFF. The entire variable domain, with the rest obtained from reference TRBV7-9 and TRBJ2-1, is as follows: DTGVSQNPRHKITKRGQNVTFRCDPISEHNRLYWYRQTLGQGPEFLTYFQNEAQLEKSRLLSDRFSAERPKGSFSTLEIQRTEQGDSAMYLCASNQREGGYNEQFFGPGTRLTVL.

V usage is TRBV3-1 and J usage is TRBJ2-2; 12 bases line up with TRBD2. Looked up from germline, CDR1 is LGHDT and CDR2 is YNNKEL (reference sequence). The V and J ends lost 3 bases and 7 bases, in that order; junction bases with no gene match: 6. The CDR3 spans 16 residues. The CDR3 spells CASSHRLAGDSGELFF. DNA for the CDR3: TGTGCCAGCAGCCATAGACTAGCGGGAGATAGCGGGGAGCTGTTTTTT.

This chain joins TRBV13 and TRBJ1-5, with D perhaps matching TRBD1 (5 bases). CDR1 PRHDT and CDR2 FYEKMQ come from the germline V gene (reference sequence). V lost 2 bases and J lost 0, with 11 bases in between. This CDR3 spans 16 amino acids. CDR3 region: CASSLTGGDSNQPQHF. The CDR3 DNA is TGTGCCAGCAGCTTAACTGGGGGAGATAGCAATCAGCCCCAGCATTTT.

This clonotype has just a few counts. The V and J genes are TRBV29-1 and TRBJ1-1; 10 nucleotides align to TRBD1. This CDR3 contains 13 residues. Per germline, CDR1 SQVTM and CDR2 ANQGSEA. The junction had 7 bases not matched to a gene; V was cut back by 7 bases and J by 5 bases. The chain's CDR3 is CSAIRTGGTEAFF. The DNA of the CDR3 is TGCAGCGCAATCAGGACAGGGGGAACTGAAGCTTTCTTT.

Notes on this clonotype: An end of the junction does not agree with germline; a read error may underlie this. The V gene is TRBV6-5, the J gene TRBJ2-7; tentative D call: TRBD1 (6 bases). Germline V gene lookup returns CDR1 MNHEY and CDR2 SVGAGI. This CDR3 region has 15 residues. In DNA form, the CDR3 reads TGTGCCAGCCGTTACAGCCATACAGGGTCCTACGAGCAGTACTTC. Translating it yields CASRYSHTGSYEQYF.

The chain couples TRBV4-3 to TRBJ1-5; D is unclear. The CDR3 is 15 residues long. The germline CDR1 and CDR2 sequences are LGHNA and YSLEER. The ends were cut back, 0 bases at V and 3 bases at J, with 9 bases in the middle. In DNA, the CDR3 is TGCGCCAGCAGCCAAGATTGGGTGGTCAATCAGCCCCAGCATTTT. It yields the protein CASSQDWVVNQPQHF.

The gene calls are TRBV6-5 and TRBJ1-1, with D possibly being TRBD1 (5 bases). Germline CDR1 and CDR2: MNHEY and SVGAGI. This CDR3 region has 14 residues. V dropped 4 bases and J dropped 5 bases, with 14 bases sitting between them. The CDR3 protein is CASSSSSGGTEAFF. Here the CDR3 DNA reads TGTGCCAGCAGTTCCTCATCCGGGGGGACTGAAGCTTTCTTT.

In nucleotides, the CDR3 is TGTGCCAGCAGCCCCCGGACAGGGGGGTACAATGAGCAGTTCTTC. This translates into CASSPRTGGYNEQFF. This chain uses TRBV7-9 with TRBJ2-1; 10 bases agree with TRBD1. Germline V CDR1 and CDR2: SEHNR, FQNEAQ (reference sequence). The CDR3 consists of 15 residues. V was pared by 5 bases and J by 4 bases, with 5 bases of the junction left unmatched. The variable domain in full, completed from reference TRBV7-9 and TRBJ2-1, reads DTGVSQNPRHKITKRGQNVTFRCDPISEHNRLYWYRQTLGQGPEFLTYFQNEAQLEKSRLLSDRFSAERPKGSFSTLEIQRTEQGDSAMYLCASSPRTGGYNEQFFGPGTRLTVL.

The V and J genes are TRBV4-3 and TRBJ1-4, with TRBD1 matching over 9 bases. The CDR3 sequence is 18 residues long. Germline values: CDR1 LGHNA, CDR2 YSLEER. The trim removed 0 bases at V and 2 bases at J, leaving 7 bases unmatched. In DNA form, the CDR3 reads TGCGCCAGCAGCCAAGACGGTATAACAGGGGGCACTAATGAAAAACTGTTTTTT. Translated: CASSQDGITGGTNEKLFF.

This clonotype was counted a single time. The chain links TRBV7-9 to TRBJ2-1; 7 nucleotides align to TRBD2. The junction had 9 bases not matched to a gene; V was cut back by 3 bases and J by 10 bases. CDR1 is SEHNR and CDR2 is FQNEAQ in the germline V gene (reference sequence). This CDR3 contains 14 residues. This CDR3 is CASSFPGRGDEQFF. For the CDR3, the DNA is TGTGCCAGCAGCTTTCCGGGGAGGGGAGACGAGCAGTTCTTC.

V and J are TRBV15 and TRBJ2-5; D is possibly TRBD1 or TRBD2 (5 bases each). Germline CDR1 is LNHNV and CDR2 is YYDKDF (reference sequence). The CDR3 sequence is 13 residues long. V lost 5 bases to trimming and J lost 5 bases, with 12 bases between them. The CDR3 reads CATSARGKETQYF. The CDR3 DNA reads TGTGCCACCAGCGCACGGGGCAAGGAGACCCAGTACTTC.

The CDR3 DNA reads as TGTGCCAGCACGGGGTCAGTCCGACAGGGTACCGGGGAGCTGTTTTTT. This encodes CASTGSVRQGTGELFF. The gene calls are TRBV2 and TRBJ2-2, with 7 bases lining up with TRBD1. CDR3 length: 16 amino acids. Germline V gene lookup returns CDR1 SNHLY and CDR2 FYNNEI. J gave up 5 bases and V 7 bases, and 13 bases lay outside the gene matches.

Only one count was recorded for this clonotype. The rearrangement uses TRBV9 and TRBJ2-7; 9 bases match TRBD1. V shed 3 bases, J shed 0 bases, and the junction held 7 bases outside the gene matches. This CDR3 is 16 amino acids long. Germline V gene lookup returns CDR1 SGDLS and CDR2 YYNGEE. CDR3 protein: CASSATGQGSSYEQYF. As DNA, the CDR3 is TGTGCCAGCAGCGCGACGGGACAGGGAAGCTCCTACGAGCAGTACTTC.

The CDR3 DNA is TGCGCCAGCAGCCAAGTAATTCAGGGGGCGCACTACGAGCAGTACTTC. It specifies CASSQVIQGAHYEQYF. The rearrangement uses TRBV4-3 and TRBJ2-7, with TRBD1 identical over 8 bases. Germline lookup yields CDR1 LGHNA and CDR2 YSLEER. This CDR3 has 16 residues. The V and J ends lost 1 base and 3 bases, in that order; junction bases with no gene match: 8.

The count of this clonotype is one. The J gene is TRBJ2-1, the V gene TRBV27; the match to TRBD2 covers 11 bases. The CDR3 runs 19 residues. V shed 1 base, J shed 2 bases, and the junction held 10 bases outside the gene matches. CDR1 is MNHEY, CDR2 SMNVEV, per germline (reference sequence). The CDR3 protein is CASSLWGLAGGAAYNEQFF. The CDR3 DNA follows: TGTGCCAGCAGTTTATGGGGCCTAGCGGGGGGCGCAGCCTACAATGAGCAGTTCTTC.

This clonotype turned up a few times. The V and J genes are TRBV7-9 and TRBJ2-5, with TRBD2 identical over 7 bases. V lost 5 bases to trimming and J lost 1 base; unmatched junction nucleotides: 7. Germline values: CDR1 SEHNR, CDR2 FQNEAQ (reference sequence). The CDR3 contains 15 residues. The CDR3 bases are TGTGCCAGCAGCGGCCCGGGCGGGGGCCAAGAGACCCAGTACTTC. Protein sequence: CASSGPGGGQETQYF.

The gene calls are TRBV19 and TRBJ2-7, with TRBD1 matching over 12 bases. CDR1 is LNHDA, CDR2 SQIVND, per germline (reference sequence). The CDR3 loop spans 14 amino acids. J gave up 5 bases and V 5 bases, and 4 bases lay outside the gene matches. The CDR3 protein is CASSLGQGADEQYF. The CDR3, as DNA: TGTGCCAGTAGTTTGGGACAGGGGGCCGACGAGCAGTACTTC.

The chain links TRBV18 to TRBJ2-7; D gene ambiguous. CDR1 is KGHSH and CDR2 is LQKENI in the germline V gene. V was shortened by 8 bases and J by 0 bases, with 8 bases between the two germline ends. CDR3 length: 12 amino acids. Written as DNA, the CDR3 is TGTGCCAGCCGTACAGCCTCCTACGAGCAGTACTTC. It encodes CASRTASYEQYF.